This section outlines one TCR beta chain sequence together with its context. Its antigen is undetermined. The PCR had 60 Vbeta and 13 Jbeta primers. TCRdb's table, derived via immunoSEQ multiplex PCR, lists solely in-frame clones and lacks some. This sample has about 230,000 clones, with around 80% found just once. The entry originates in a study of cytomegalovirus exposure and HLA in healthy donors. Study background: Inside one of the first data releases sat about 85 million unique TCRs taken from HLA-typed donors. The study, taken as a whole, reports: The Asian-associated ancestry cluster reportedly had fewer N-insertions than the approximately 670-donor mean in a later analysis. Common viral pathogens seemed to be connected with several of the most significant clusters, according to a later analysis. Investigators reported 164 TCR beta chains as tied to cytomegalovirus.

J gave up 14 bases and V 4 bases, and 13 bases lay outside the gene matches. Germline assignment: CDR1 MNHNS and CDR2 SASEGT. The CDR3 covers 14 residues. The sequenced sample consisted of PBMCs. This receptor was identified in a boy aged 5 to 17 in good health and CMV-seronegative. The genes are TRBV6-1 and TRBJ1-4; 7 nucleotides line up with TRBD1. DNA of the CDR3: TGTGCCAGCAGTGTAGAAGCGCAGGGGGTTTGTCTGTTTTTT. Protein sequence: CASSVEAQGVCLFF.